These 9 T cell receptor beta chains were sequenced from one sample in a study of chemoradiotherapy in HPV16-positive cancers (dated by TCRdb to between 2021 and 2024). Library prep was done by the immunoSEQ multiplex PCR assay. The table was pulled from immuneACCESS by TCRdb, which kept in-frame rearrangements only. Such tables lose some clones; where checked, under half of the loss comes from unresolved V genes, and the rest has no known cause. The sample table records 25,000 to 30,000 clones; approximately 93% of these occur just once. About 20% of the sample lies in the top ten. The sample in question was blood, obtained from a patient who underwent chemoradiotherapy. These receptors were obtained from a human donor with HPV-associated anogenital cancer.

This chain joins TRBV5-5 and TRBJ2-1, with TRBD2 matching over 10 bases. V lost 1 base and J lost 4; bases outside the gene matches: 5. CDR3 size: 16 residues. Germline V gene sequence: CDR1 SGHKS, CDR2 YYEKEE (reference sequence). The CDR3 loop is CASSLTGTSEYNEQFF. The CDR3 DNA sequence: TGTGCCAGCAGCTTGACCGGGACTAGCGAGTACAATGAGCAGTTCTTC.

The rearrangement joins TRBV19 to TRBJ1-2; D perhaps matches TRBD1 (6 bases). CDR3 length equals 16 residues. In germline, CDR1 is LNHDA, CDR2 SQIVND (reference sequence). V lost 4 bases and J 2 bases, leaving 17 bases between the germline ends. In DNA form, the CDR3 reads TGTGCCAGTAGTACAACATCCCGGGGACAAAACTATGGCTACACCTTC. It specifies CASSTTSRGQNYGYTF.

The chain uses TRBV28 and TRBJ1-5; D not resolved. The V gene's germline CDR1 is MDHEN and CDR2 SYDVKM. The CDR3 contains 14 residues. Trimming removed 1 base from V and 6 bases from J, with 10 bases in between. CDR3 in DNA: TGTGCCAGCAGTTTATTATGGGCCGGTCAGCCCCAGCATTTT. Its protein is CASSLLWAGQPQHF.

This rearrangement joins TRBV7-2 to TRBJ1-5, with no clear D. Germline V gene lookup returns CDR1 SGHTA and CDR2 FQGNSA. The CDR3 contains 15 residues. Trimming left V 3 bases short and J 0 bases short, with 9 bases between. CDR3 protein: CASSFNSVSNQPQHF. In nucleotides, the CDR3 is TGTGCCAGCAGCTTTAATTCGGTTAGCAATCAGCCCCAGCATTTT.

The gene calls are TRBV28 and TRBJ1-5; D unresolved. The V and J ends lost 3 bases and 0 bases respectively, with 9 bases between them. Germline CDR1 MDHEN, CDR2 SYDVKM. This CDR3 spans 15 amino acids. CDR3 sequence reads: CASSFSRNSNQPQHF. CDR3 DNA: TGTGCCAGCAGTTTTTCCAGGAATAGCAATCAGCCCCAGCATTTT.

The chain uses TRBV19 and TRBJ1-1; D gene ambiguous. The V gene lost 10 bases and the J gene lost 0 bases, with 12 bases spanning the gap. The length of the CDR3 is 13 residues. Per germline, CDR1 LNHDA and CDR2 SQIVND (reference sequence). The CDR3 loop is CATLQTMNTEAFF. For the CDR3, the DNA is TGTGCCACCTTACAGACCATGAACACTGAAGCTTTCTTT.

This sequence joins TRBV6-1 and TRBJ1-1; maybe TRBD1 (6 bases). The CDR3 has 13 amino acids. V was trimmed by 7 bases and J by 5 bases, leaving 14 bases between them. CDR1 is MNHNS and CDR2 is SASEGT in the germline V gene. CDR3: CASKLRGTTEAFF. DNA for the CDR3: TGTGCCAGCAAGTTGAGGGGGACTACTGAAGCTTTCTTT.

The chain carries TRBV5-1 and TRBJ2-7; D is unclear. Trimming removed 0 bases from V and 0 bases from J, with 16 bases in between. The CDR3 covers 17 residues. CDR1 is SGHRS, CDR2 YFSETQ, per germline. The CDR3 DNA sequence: TGCGCCAGCAGCTTGGGGGCTTTAGCCTTTAGCTCCTACGAGCAGTACTTC. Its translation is CASSLGALAFSSYEQYF.

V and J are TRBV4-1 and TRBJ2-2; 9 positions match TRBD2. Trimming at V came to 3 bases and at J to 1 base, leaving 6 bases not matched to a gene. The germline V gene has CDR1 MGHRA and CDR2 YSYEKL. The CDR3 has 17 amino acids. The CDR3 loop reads CASSHQRGARNTGELFF. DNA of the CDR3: TGCGCCAGCAGCCACCAGCGGGGGGCCAGGAACACCGGGGAGCTGTTTTTT.